This TCR beta chain was profiled in a study of Ad26.COV2.S vaccination and SARS-CoV-2 variants. The data were produced by immunoSEQ multiplex PCR, yet TCRdb's version contains in-frame clones alone and is incomplete. The sample shows hundreds of thousands of clones, 86% of them seen only once. Trimming shortened V by 4 bases and J by 4 bases, and 13 bases separated the two germline ends. The CDR3 has 14 amino acids. Germline V gives CDR1 PRHDT, CDR2 FYEKMQ (reference sequence). Sample treatment: around 19 received Ad26.COV2.S at low or high dose, single or two shots; a few received placebo; per-sample allocation not given. Specimen acquisition occurred on day 63 following the initial vaccine or placebo injection. This clone is a singleton in its sample.

The TCR comes from a person aged 18-65 years who received the Ad26.COV2.S COVID-19 vaccine or a placebo. The chain uses TRBV13 and TRBJ1-1; the D is unclear. The sample in question was peripheral blood, obtained in a trial of Ad26.COV2.S vaccine versus placebo. The CDR3 sequence: CASSSRGRATEAFF. The CDR3 DNA reads TGTGCCAGCAGCTCCCGAGGCCGGGCCACTGAAGCTTTCTTT.